This T cell receptor (beta chain) emerged from a study of OX40 agonist ivuxolimab in advanced cancers. Study overall: Dose-escalation patients suffered from hepatocellular carcinoma, melanoma, renal cell or head and neck cancer. At 65% to 90% male, the cohort had a mean age of approximately 60 years, ranging from about 20 to 80.

In this sample, this clone turned up a few times. Sequencing was performed with immunoSEQ multiplex PCR; in TCRdb, only in-frame clones are kept and a portion is missing. The sample has under 70,000 clones; about nine tenths are singletons. Germline V gene sequence: CDR1 SGHTA, CDR2 FQGNSA. The CDR3 runs to 13 residues. The V end was cut by 2 bases, the J end by 6 bases, with 8 bases between. The sequence was collected from an adult with an advanced solid tumor such as melanoma, head and neck, liver or kidney cancer. The chain combines TRBV7-2 with TRBJ1-3; no firm D call. The sequenced sample was CD4+ or CD8+ T cells sorted from blood, obtained in a trial of the OX40 agonist ivuxolimab. CDR3 residues: CASSLPGENTIYF. DNA of the CDR3: TGTGCCAGCAGCTTACCCGGGGAAAACACCATATATTTT.